The 10 T cell receptor beta chains below all came from one sample that was sequenced in a study of cytomegalovirus exposure and HLA in healthy donors. The PCR made use of 60 Vbeta and 13 Jbeta primers. Using immunoSEQ multiplex PCR, the repertoire was profiled, and TCRdb retains in-frame clones only, with some absent. Seen here are 120,000 to 150,000 clones, about 75% observed once, and the top ten hold 1.5% to 2%. The source material was PBMCs. The source is a woman aged 25 to 39 in good health and CMV-seronegative.

The J gene is TRBJ1-2, the V gene TRBV5-4; D perhaps matches TRBD1 (5 bases). CDR3 length: 15 amino acids. The V end lost 4 bases, the J end lost 3 bases, and 16 bases lay between the germline ends. Germline V gives CDR1 SGHNT, CDR2 YYREEE (reference sequence). The CDR3 DNA reads as TGTGCCAGCAGCGGGGGGGGGTTGGCAGACTATGGCTACACCTTC. Its protein is CASSGGGLADYGYTF. The entire variable domain, with the rest obtained from reference TRBV5-4 and TRBJ1-2, is as follows: ETGVTQSPTHLIKTRGQQVTLRCSSQSGHNTVSWYQQALGQGPQFIFQYYREEENGRGNFPPRFSGLQFPNYSSELNVNALELDDSALYLCASSGGGLADYGYTFGSGTRLTVV.

The chain is built from TRBV5-1 and TRBJ1-2; 9 bases are a match to TRBD1. Per the germline V gene, CDR1 is SGHRS and CDR2 is YFSETQ. Losses at the gene ends were 4 bases for V and 7 bases for J; bases not matched to a gene: 11. The CDR3 contains 15 residues. The CDR3 region is CASSRGDREFGGYTF. The CDR3 DNA reads as TGCGCCAGCAGCCGCGGGGACAGGGAGTTCGGTGGCTACACCTTC.

This clone occurred a few times. The genes are TRBV10-2 and TRBJ1-2, with D maybe TRBD1 (6 bases). This CDR3 spans 16 amino acids. V shed 2 bases and J shed 5 bases, with 18 bases lying between them. CDR1 and CDR2 (germline): WSHSY, SAAADI. CDR3 bases: TGCGCCAGCAGTGAGACTACTACAGGGATGGGATATGGCTACACCTTC. It is translated as CASSETTTGMGYGYTF.

The genes are TRBV5-6 and TRBJ2-2, with TRBD2 matching 10 bases. Per the germline V gene, CDR1 is SGHDT and CDR2 is YYEEEE. The V gene end was trimmed by 3 bases and the J gene end by 9 bases; junction bases not matched to a gene: 5. CDR3 size: 14 residues. The CDR3 sequence: CASSSTSGNRELFF. CDR3 bases: TGTGCCAGCAGCTCTACTAGCGGGAACCGGGAGCTGTTTTTT.

This chain's CDR3 is CASSLATGGSGYNEQFF. Written as DNA, the CDR3 is TGTGCCAGCAGCTTAGCGACGGGGGGATCGGGCTACAATGAGCAGTTCTTC. This chain uses TRBV11-1 with TRBJ2-1; 7 bases align to TRBD2. CDR1 is SGHAT, CDR2 FQDESV, per germline (reference sequence). The CDR3 has 17 residues. With 0 bases clipped from V and 3 bases from J, the junction kept 8 bases outside the gene matches.

The table lists this clone with a count of one. The genes are TRBV9 and TRBJ2-6, with D possibly being TRBD1 (5 bases). V lost 4 bases to trimming and J lost 0 bases, with 8 bases between them. Germline V lookup: CDR1 SGDLS, CDR2 YYNGEE. The CDR3 runs 15 residues. CDR3 loop: CASSQGRSGANVLTF. The DNA for the CDR3 is TGTGCCAGCAGCCAGGGCCGCTCTGGGGCCAACGTCCTGACTTTC.

Only a few counts were recorded for this clone. The chain joins TRBV7-9 to TRBJ2-5, with TRBD1 matching 9 bases. CDR1 is SEHNR and CDR2 is FQNEAQ in the germline V gene (reference sequence). V lost 5 bases to trimming and J lost 2 bases; unmatched junction nucleotides: 6. This CDR3 is built from 15 residues. The CDR3 sequence: CASSNRGLRQETQYF. The CDR3 bases are TGTGCCAGCAGCAACAGGGGGCTTCGGCAAGAGACCCAGTACTTC. Looking up the rest from reference TRBV7-9 and TRBJ2-5 gives the full variable domain: DTGVSQNPRHKITKRGQNVTFRCDPISEHNRLYWYRQTLGQGPEFLTYFQNEAQLEKSRLLSDRFSAERPKGSFSTLEIQRTEQGDSAMYLCASSNRGLRQETQYFGPGTRLLVL.

CDR3 amino acids: CASSRRTNEKLFF. CDR3 coding DNA: TGTGCCAGCAGCCGGAGGACCAACGAAAAACTGTTTTTT. This chain connects TRBV7-2 to TRBJ1-4; D is undetermined. The CDR3 has 13 amino acids. The V end was cut by 5 bases, the J end by 8 bases, with 12 bases between. Germline loops: CDR1 SGHTA, CDR2 FQGNSA.

The rearrangement joins TRBV27 to TRBJ2-7; 7 bases align to TRBD2. The CDR3 has 15 amino acids. V shed 5 bases and J 7 bases; nucleotides not matched to a gene: 14. Germline lookup yields CDR1 MNHEY and CDR2 SMNVEV (reference sequence). Here the CDR3 DNA reads TGTGCCAGCAGTCCCATAGCGGGTGTCACGGTAGAGCAGTACTTC. Protein: CASSPIAGVTVEQYF.

V is TRBV5-1 and J is TRBJ1-1, with D tentatively TRBD1 (6 bases). This CDR3 is built from 14 residues. V lost 0 bases and J 4 bases, leaving 10 bases between the germline ends. Looked up from germline, CDR1 is SGHRS and CDR2 is YFSETQ. The CDR3 region is CASSLDRVSTEAFF. DNA for the CDR3: TGCGCCAGCAGCTTGGACAGGGTAAGCACTGAAGCTTTCTTT. Full variable domain (outside the CDR3, taken from reference TRBV5-1 and TRBJ1-1): KAGVTQTPRYLIKTRGQQVTLSCSPISGHRSVSWYQQTPGQGLQFLFEYFSETQRNKGNFPGRFSGRQFSNSRSEMNVSTLELGDSALYLCASSLDRVSTEAFFGQGTRLTVV.